The 17 T cell receptor beta chains below all came from one sample that was sequenced in a study of T cell responses to AZD1222 COVID-19 vaccine. TCRdb keeps only in-frame clones here, not all; method: immunoSEQ multiplex PCR. The top ten clones hold 5.5% of a sample with over 150,000 clones, roughly 90% of them seen once. The sequenced sample was peripheral blood, obtained on day 0 of MenACWY control vaccination. These receptors were taken from an adult in good health.

This chain links TRBV6-5 with TRBJ2-7; 7 bases are shared with TRBD1. In germline, CDR1 is MNHEY, CDR2 SVGAGI. V dropped 0 bases and J dropped 2; count of bases not matched to a gene: 7. The CDR3 has 16 amino acids. The CDR3 loop reads CASSYSMTGIPYEQYF. In DNA form, the CDR3 reads TGTGCCAGCAGTTACTCGATGACAGGGATTCCCTACGAGCAGTACTTC.

This chain connects TRBV28 to TRBJ1-4; no definite D call. The V gene's germline CDR1 is MDHEN and CDR2 SYDVKM. The CDR3 covers 11 residues. Trimming removed 6 bases from V and 8 bases from J, with 7 bases in between. CDR3 coding DNA: TGTGCCAGCAGGGTACAAGAAAAACTGTTTTTT. Protein sequence: CASRVQEKLFF.

The chain combines TRBV5-1 with TRBJ1-1; tentative D call: TRBD1 (6 bases). Trimming left V 3 bases short and J 0 bases short, with 18 bases between. CDR1 SGHRS and CDR2 YFSETQ come from the germline V gene. The CDR3 sequence is 17 residues long. The CDR3 spells CASSSSGTHTLNTEAFF. The CDR3 region has the DNA TGCGCCAGCAGCTCCAGCGGGACACATACTTTGAACACTGAAGCTTTCTTT.

This clone was seen a single time. This chain joins TRBV29-1 and TRBJ2-5, with D possibly being TRBD1 or TRBD2 (5 bases each). The length of the CDR3 is 14 residues. CDR1 is SQVTM and CDR2 is ANQGSEA in the germline V gene. The V end was cut by 7 bases, the J end by 0 bases, with 15 bases between. The CDR3 sequence: CSGRWDQYQETQYF. CDR3 bases: TGCAGCGGTAGATGGGACCAGTACCAAGAGACCCAGTACTTC.

This clone was seen a few times. CDR3 DNA sequence: TGTGCTAGTGGCTTTAGAGGGATCCCGGGACTAGCGGGAGGGCCCTCCTACAATGAGCAGTTCTTC. Translation: CASGFRGIPGLAGGPSYNEQFF. This chain uses TRBV12-5 with TRBJ2-1; 16 bases fit TRBD2. The germline V gene has CDR1 LGHNT and CDR2 FRNRAP. The J segment lost 0 bases and the V segment lost 6 bases, leaving 17 bases of the junction unmatched. CDR3 length: 22 amino acids. The full variable domain, with the rest looked up from reference TRBV12-5 and TRBJ2-1, is DARVTQTPRHKVTEMGQEVTMRCQPILGHNTVFWYRQTMMQGLELLAYFRNRAPLDDSGMPKDRFSAEMPDATLATLKIQPSEPRDSAVYFCASGFRGIPGLAGGPSYNEQFFGPGTRLTVL.

This chain links TRBV6-1 with TRBJ2-7, with D perhaps matching TRBD1 (5 bases). Trimming removed 1 base from V and 2 bases from J, with 15 bases in between. This CDR3 contains 16 residues. Looked up from germline, CDR1 is MNHNS and CDR2 is SASEGT. CDR3 in DNA: TGTGCCAGCAGTGAAGGGATAGCCCTGGGGCCCTACGAGCAGTACGTC. It translates to CASSEGIALGPYEQYV.

The rearrangement uses TRBV10-3 and TRBJ2-1; TRBD2 matches 15 bases. Per germline, CDR1 ENHRY and CDR2 SYGVKD. J lost 8 bases, V lost 10 bases, and 6 bases had no gene match. The CDR3 has 14 residues. CDR3 bases: TGTGCCACCCGGACTAGCGGGGGGGGCGATGAGCAGTTCTTC. Amino acids: CATRTSGGGDEQFF.

The J gene is TRBJ1-5, the V gene TRBV12-2. TRBV12-2 counts as a pseudogene. CDR3 length: 15 residues. As DNA, the CDR3 is TGTGCAAGTCGCTTTTGTAGGGACAGCAATCAGCCCCAGCATTTT. Translated: CASRFCRDSNQPQHF.

This chain connects TRBV18 to TRBJ2-7; D is perhaps TRBD2 (6 bases). The CDR3 is made up of 14 amino acids. Germline CDR1 reads KGHSH; CDR2 reads LQKENI. Trimming removed 4 bases at V and 3 bases at J, with 13 bases between. The CDR3 sequence is CASSRGLKDYEQYF. In nucleotides, the CDR3 is TGTGCCAGCTCACGGGGACTCAAAGACTACGAGCAGTACTTC.

This chain joins TRBV19 and TRBJ1-1, with 7 bases matching TRBD1. CDR1 and CDR2 (germline): LNHDA, SQIVND (reference sequence). V was clipped by 6 bases and J by 1 base; unmatched bases: 8. The CDR3 is 15 amino acids. CDR3 protein: CASRSRDRRNTEAFF. CDR3 nucleotide sequence: TGTGCCAGTAGATCGAGGGACAGAAGGAACACTGAAGCTTTCTTT.

For this clone: This sample includes further DNA sequences coding for the same CDR3. This chain connects TRBV5-1 to TRBJ1-1; perhaps TRBD1 as D (6 bases). This CDR3 is 14 amino acids long. Germline loops: CDR1 SGHRS, CDR2 YFSETQ. V dropped 5 bases and J dropped 1 base, with 12 bases sitting between them. The CDR3 loop reads CASSGGQANTEAFF. The CDR3 DNA follows: TGCGCCAGCAGTGGGGGGCAGGCGAACACTGAAGCTTTCTTT.

V and J are TRBV11-1 and TRBJ1-2, with D perhaps TRBD1 (5 bases). Germline V gene data show CDR1 as SGHAT and CDR2 as FQDESV (reference sequence). CDR3 length: 14 amino acids. Trimming took off 5 bases at V and 5 bases at J, with 15 bases between the two ends. The DNA of the CDR3 is TGTGCCAGCAGCATTCCGGGACGGACTTATGGCTACACCTTC. Amino acids: CASSIPGRTYGYTF.

This clone was picked up a small number of times. V and J are TRBV7-9 and TRBJ2-7, with D unresolved. Germline-derived CDR1 and CDR2 are SEHNR and FQNEAQ (reference sequence). V shed 11 bases and J shed 0 bases, with 14 bases lying between them. The CDR3 is 13 amino acids. The chain's CDR3 is CAGSSAVSYEQYF. CDR3 DNA: TGTGCCGGATCCTCCGCAGTCTCCTACGAGCAGTACTTC. The whole variable domain, remainder taken from reference TRBV7-9 and TRBJ2-7, is DTGVSQNPRHKITKRGQNVTFRCDPISEHNRLYWYRQTLGQGPEFLTYFQNEAQLEKSRLLSDRFSAERPKGSFSTLEIQRTEQGDSAMYLCAGSSAVSYEQYFGPGTRLTVT.

The chain links TRBV6-5 to TRBJ2-4, with 9 positions matching TRBD1. J was trimmed by 5 bases and V by 0 bases; bases with no gene match: 2. CDR1 and CDR2 (germline): MNHEY, SVGAGI. The CDR3 is 15 amino acids. CDR3 protein: CASSYSGTGQNIQYF. DNA for the CDR3: TGTGCCAGCAGTTACTCGGGGACAGGGCAAAACATTCAGTACTTC.

This clone was counted once. The chain employs TRBV3-1 (or the pseudogene TRBV3-2) and TRBJ1-3; no clear D. Trimming cost V 4 bases and J 0 bases, with 4 bases left between them. This CDR3 has 13 amino acids. Per the germline V gene, CDR1 is LGHDT and CDR2 is YNNKEL (reference sequence). CDR3: CASSPGSGNTIYF. The DNA for the CDR3 is TGTGCCAGCAGCCCGGGCTCTGGAAACACCATATATTTT.

This clone appeared a few times. The chain links TRBV18 to TRBJ2-1, with TRBD2 identical over 7 bases. CDR1 KGHSH and CDR2 LQKENI come from the germline V gene. CDR3 length: 15 amino acids. The V segment lost 6 bases and the J segment 7 bases; nucleotides outside the gene matches: 12. CDR3 protein: CASSSEAGGWNEQFF. The CDR3 region has the DNA TGTGCCAGCTCCTCCGAGGCCGGGGGGTGGAATGAGCAGTTCTTC.

The V call is TRBV7-2, the J call TRBJ1-2; no clear D. From germline, CDR1 is SGHTA and CDR2 FQGNSA. V lost 5 bases and J 8 bases, leaving 12 bases between the germline ends. This CDR3 spans 12 amino acids. CDR3 residues: CASSMNKGGYTF. Here the CDR3 DNA reads TGTGCCAGCAGCATGAACAAGGGAGGCTACACCTTC.